This T cell receptor (beta chain) emerged from a study of post-analysis software for immune sequencing data. Whole-study results and caveats: The five TRBV segments detected at higher frequency in patients than in controls included TRBV5-6, TRBV5-1 and TRBV20-1.

Unique molecular identifiers tagged the TCR beta cDNA libraries. Using its own MiXCR run on the PCR reads, TCRdb lists one record per CDR3 protein. The sample holds more than 350,000 distinct CDR3 sequences, approximately 42% seen once. The germline V gene has CDR1 SGHTA and CDR2 FQGNSA. CDR3 size: 17 residues. The junction had 7 bases not matched to a gene; V was cut back by 0 bases and J by 2 bases. On this clonotype itself: Antigen unknown.

The chain joins TRBV7-2 to TRBJ1-3; 7 bases agree with TRBD1. The sequence came from a girl aged 2-10 years with multiple sclerosis. Sequences were obtained from blood. The CDR3 DNA reads TGTGCCAGCAGCTTAGCGCCCAGGGGGGTAGCTGGAAACACCATATATTTT. It is translated as CASSLAPRGVAGNTIYF.